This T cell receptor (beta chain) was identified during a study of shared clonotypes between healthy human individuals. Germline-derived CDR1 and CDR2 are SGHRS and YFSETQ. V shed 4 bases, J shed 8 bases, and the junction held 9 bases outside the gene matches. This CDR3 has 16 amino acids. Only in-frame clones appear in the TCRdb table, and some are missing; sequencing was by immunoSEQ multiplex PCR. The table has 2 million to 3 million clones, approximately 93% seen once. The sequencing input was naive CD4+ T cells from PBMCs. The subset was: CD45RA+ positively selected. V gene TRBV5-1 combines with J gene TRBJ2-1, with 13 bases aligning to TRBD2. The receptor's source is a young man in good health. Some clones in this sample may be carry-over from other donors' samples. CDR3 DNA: TGCGCCAGCAGCCAACCGGGACTAGCGGGATCATATGAGCAGTTCTTC. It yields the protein CASSQPGLAGSYEQFF.